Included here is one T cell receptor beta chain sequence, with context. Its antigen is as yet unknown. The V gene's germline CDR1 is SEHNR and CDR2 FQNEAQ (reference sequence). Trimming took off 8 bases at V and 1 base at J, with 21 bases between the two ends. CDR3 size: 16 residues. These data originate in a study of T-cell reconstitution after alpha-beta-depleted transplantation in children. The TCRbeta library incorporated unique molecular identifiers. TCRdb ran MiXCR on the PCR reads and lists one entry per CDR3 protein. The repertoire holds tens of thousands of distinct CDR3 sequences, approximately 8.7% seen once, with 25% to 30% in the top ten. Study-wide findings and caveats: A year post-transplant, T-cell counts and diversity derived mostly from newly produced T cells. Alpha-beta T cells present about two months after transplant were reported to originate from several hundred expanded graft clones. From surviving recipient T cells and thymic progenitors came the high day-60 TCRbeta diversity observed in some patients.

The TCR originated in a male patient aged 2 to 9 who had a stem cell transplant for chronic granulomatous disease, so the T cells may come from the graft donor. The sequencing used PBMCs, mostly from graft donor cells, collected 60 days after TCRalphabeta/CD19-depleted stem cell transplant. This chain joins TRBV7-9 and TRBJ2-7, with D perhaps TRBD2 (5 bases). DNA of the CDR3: TGTGCCAGCGGGTTATGGATTGGGAGTATGTCCTACGAGCAGTACTTC. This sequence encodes CASGLWIGSMSYEQYF.